This TCR beta chain was sequenced for a study of technical replicates of blood from several donors. Per the germline V gene, CDR1 is MGHDK and CDR2 is SYGVNS. The CDR3 runs to 17 residues. V dropped 3 bases and J dropped 0 bases, with 15 bases sitting between them. Libraries were prepared by immunoSEQ multiplex PCR; TCRdb keeps only in-frame clonotypes and omits some of them. The sample lists tens of thousands of clones; roughly nine tenths were seen once. This clonotype originated in a human donor in good health. This chain joins TRBV25-1 and TRBJ2-1; weak D call: TRBD2 (6 bases). The sequenced sample was T cells isolated from PBMCs. CDR3: CASSEGRLASSYNEQFF. The CDR3, as DNA: TGTGCCAGCAGTGAGGGGAGGCTAGCGAGCTCCTACAATGAGCAGTTCTTC.